This TCR beta chain was recorded in a study of T-cell reconstitution after alpha-beta-depleted transplantation in children. The table lists this clonotype with many counts. The antigen remains unidentified. Study-wide results and caveats: At the one-year point after transplant, T-cell counts and TCRbeta diversity were found to come mostly from T cells that had been newly produced. Where alpha-beta T cells came from about two months after transplant was reportedly several hundred expanded graft clones.

The CDR3 spans 17 residues. V gave up 5 bases and J gave up 2 bases, with 22 bases separating them. Germline V gene sequence: CDR1 SGHVS, CDR2 FNYEAQ. The library targeted TCRbeta and was prepared with unique molecular identifiers. Each CDR3 protein gets one entry after TCRdb re-called the PCR reads with MiXCR. This repertoire shows approximately 80,000 distinct CDR3 sequences, roughly 14% found once; its top ten account for about 26%. V is TRBV7-6 and J is TRBJ2-7; D may be TRBD1 (6 bases). Sample: PBMCs, mostly from graft donor cells, taken 180 days after TCRalphabeta/CD19-depleted stem cell transplant. The TCR comes from a male patient aged 2 to 9 who had a stem cell transplant for acute lymphoblastic leukemia, so the T cells may come from the graft donor. In DNA form, the CDR3 reads TGTGCCAGCAGCCCATACAACCCGACAGGTAGTCCCTACGAGCAGTACTTC. Amino acid sequence: CASSPYNPTGSPYEQYF.